Below, 17 T cell receptor beta chains from the same sample are listed, as sequenced in a study of blood T cell repertoires in COVID-19. TCRdb keeps only in-frame clones here, not all; method: immunoSEQ multiplex PCR. The table lists tens of thousands of clones, 65% to 80% of them singletons, with 15% to 20% in the top ten. Material: peripheral blood. These receptors came from a man between 60 and 75 years old with acute or convalescent COVID-19.

The chain is built from TRBV19 and TRBJ1-5, with D possibly being TRBD1 (5 bases). CDR1 and CDR2 from the germline V gene are LNHDA and SQIVND (reference sequence). Trimming took 6 bases from V and 0 from J, leaving 12 bases between them. The CDR3 has 15 amino acids. CDR3 sequence (DNA): TGTGCCAGTAGACCCGGGGGGAATAGCAATCAGCCCCAGCATTTT. It encodes CASRPGGNSNQPQHF.

The chain has TRBV28 and TRBJ1-3; TRBD1 might be the D (5 bases). Germline values: CDR1 MDHEN, CDR2 SYDVKM. CDR3 length: 14 amino acids. V was trimmed by 5 bases and J by 0 bases, leaving 8 bases between them. The CDR3 loop reads CASSQGHSGNTIYF. The CDR3 DNA reads TGTGCCAGCAGTCAAGGACACTCTGGAAACACCATATATTTT.

The rearrangement links TRBV18 to TRBJ2-2; D possibly corresponds to TRBD2 (5 bases). The V and J ends lost 3 bases and 2 bases respectively, with 19 bases between them. The length of the CDR3 is 18 residues. Germline lookup yields CDR1 KGHSH and CDR2 LQKENI. DNA for the CDR3: TGTGCCAGCTCACCCAGAGTCGGGGATTGGCTAAACACCGGGGAGCTGTTTTTT. It specifies CASSPRVGDWLNTGELFF.

There are a few counts of this clone. The chain couples TRBV18 to TRBJ2-7; 7 bases match TRBD1. The germline gives CDR1 KGHSH, CDR2 LQKENI. Germline trimming cut 4 bases from V and 0 bases from J; bases unmatched to any gene: 9. The CDR3 extends over 16 amino acids. CDR3 sequence (DNA): TGTGCCAGCTCACGAATACCGGACAGGAGCTCCTACGAGCAGTACTTC. Its translation: CASSRIPDRSSYEQYF.

The chain is built from TRBV6-5 and TRBJ1-1, with D possibly TRBD1 on 6 matching bases. Trimming removed 0 bases at V and 2 bases at J, with 10 bases between. The CDR3 spans 15 residues. Germline CDR1 MNHEY, CDR2 SVGAGI. Here the CDR3 reads CASSYSGRGNTEAFF. The CDR3 nucleotides are TGTGCCAGCAGTTACTCGGGCAGGGGCAACACTGAAGCTTTCTTT.

This CDR3 is CAWGTEEETQYF. The CDR3 DNA follows: TGTGCCTGGGGGACAGAAGAGGAGACCCAGTACTTC. The chain couples TRBV30 to TRBJ2-5; TRBD1 agrees at 7 bases. Germline CDR1 is GTSNPN and CDR2 is SVGIG (reference sequence). V trimming: 5 bases; J trimming: 5 bases; junction bases outside the gene matches: 5. The CDR3 consists of 12 residues.

The rearrangement links TRBV5-6 to TRBJ1-3; 8 bases fit TRBD1. V was pared by 4 bases and J by 0 bases, with 3 bases of the junction left unmatched. The germline V gene encodes CDR1 SGHDT and CDR2 YYEEEE. CDR3 length: 15 residues. DNA of the CDR3: TGTGCCAGCAGCGCTGGGACAGGCTCTGGAAACACCATATATTTT. This translates into CASSAGTGSGNTIYF.

This chain joins TRBV19 and TRBJ1-5; 10 bases are shared with TRBD1. With V trimmed by 4 bases and J by 7 bases, 4 bases remained unmatched. Germline CDR1 is LNHDA and CDR2 is SQIVND (reference sequence). CDR3 length equals 14 residues. The CDR3 sequence: CASSTGQGYQPQHF. CDR3 DNA: TGTGCCAGTAGTACGGGACAGGGGTACCAGCCCCAGCATTTT.

The chain has TRBV28 and TRBJ2-7; maybe TRBD1 (6 bases). Trimming pared 6 bases from V and 4 bases from J, leaving 22 bases between. Germline loops: CDR1 MDHEN, CDR2 SYDVKM. The CDR3 spans 16 residues. The CDR3 DNA reads as TGTGCCAGCAGCCCCGGACCGGACAGTGCTCTTTACGAGCAGTACTTC. It translates to CASSPGPDSALYEQYF.

As DNA, the CDR3 is TGTGCCAGCAGTTCCCCCCGACTAGCGGGAGGTTTCTACAATGAGCAGTTCTTC. Translation: CASSSPRLAGGFYNEQFF. The V and J genes are TRBV28 and TRBJ2-1; 13 bases line up with TRBD2. V shed 4 bases, J shed 3 bases, and the junction held 9 bases outside the gene matches. CDR1 is MDHEN, CDR2 SYDVKM, per germline. The CDR3 loop spans 18 amino acids. The full variable domain, its missing parts supplied by reference TRBV28 and TRBJ2-1, is DVKVTQSSRYLVKRTGEKVFLECVQDMDHENMFWYRQDPGLGLRLIYFSYDVKMKEKGDIPEGYSVSREKKERFSLILESASTNQTSMYLCASSSPRLAGGFYNEQFFGPGTRLTVL.

The chain links TRBV19 to TRBJ2-1, with a possible D match to TRBD2 (5 bases). This CDR3 is 13 amino acids long. The V end was cut by 7 bases, the J end by 8 bases, with 15 bases between. Germline V gene data show CDR1 as LNHDA and CDR2 as SQIVND (reference sequence). The CDR3 reads CASKGGGVHEQFF. DNA for the CDR3: TGTGCCAGTAAAGGCGGAGGTGTTCATGAGCAGTTCTTC.

This chain uses TRBV11-1 with TRBJ2-2; a possible D gene is TRBD1 (6 bases). CDR1 is SGHAT and CDR2 is FQDESV in the germline V gene (reference sequence). Trimming shortened V by 1 base and J by 6 bases, and 6 bases separated the two germline ends. The CDR3 runs 13 residues. The CDR3 spells CASSLEGAGELFF. The CDR3 coding sequence is TGTGCCAGCAGCTTAGAGGGGGCCGGGGAGCTGTTTTTT.

The count of this clone is one. The V gene is TRBV2, the J gene TRBJ1-2; D is perhaps TRBD1 (5 bases). V was shortened by 2 bases and J by 7 bases, with 14 bases between the two germline ends. This CDR3 comprises 14 residues. Germline loops: CDR1 SNHLY, CDR2 FYNNEI. CDR3 DNA: TGTGCCAGCAGTGAAAGAGGAGGGGTTACTGGCTACACCTTC. The encoded protein is CASSERGGVTGYTF.

J is TRBJ1-1 and V is TRBV24-1; D may be TRBD1 (5 bases). The CDR3 runs 13 residues. The germline gives CDR1 KGHDR, CDR2 SFDVKD. V was trimmed by 3 bases and J by 7 bases, leaving 11 bases between them. CDR3 in DNA: TGTGCCACCAGTGATGGCGGGGGTTTTGAAGCTTTCTTT. Translation: CATSDGGGFEAFF.

The chain carries TRBV5-6 and TRBJ2-1, with D tentatively TRBD1 (5 bases). This CDR3 is built from 16 residues. CDR1 and CDR2 from the germline V gene are SGHDT and YYEEEE. Trimming shortened V by 0 bases and J by 7 bases, and 17 bases separated the two germline ends. CDR3 DNA: TGTGCCAGCAGCTTGGGAAGCTGGCAGGGCAGAAATGAGCAGTTCTTC. It specifies CASSLGSWQGRNEQFF.

The gene calls are TRBV12-3 or TRBV12-4 and TRBJ2-7; no firm D call. CDR3 length: 11 residues. V dropped 1 base and J dropped 6 bases, with 4 bases sitting between them. The CDR3 sequence is CASSLGAEQYF. The CDR3 coding sequence is TGTGCCAGCAGTTTAGGAGCCGAGCAGTACTTC.

This clone was picked up a small number of times. V is TRBV24-1 and J is TRBJ2-7; D gene uncertain. Germline V gene data show CDR1 as KGHDR and CDR2 as SFDVKD. The CDR3 sequence is 11 residues long. Trimming took off 6 bases at V and 3 bases at J, with 5 bases between the two ends. The CDR3 protein is CATSLYYEQYF. The CDR3 DNA reads TGTGCCACCAGTCTGTACTACGAGCAGTACTTC.